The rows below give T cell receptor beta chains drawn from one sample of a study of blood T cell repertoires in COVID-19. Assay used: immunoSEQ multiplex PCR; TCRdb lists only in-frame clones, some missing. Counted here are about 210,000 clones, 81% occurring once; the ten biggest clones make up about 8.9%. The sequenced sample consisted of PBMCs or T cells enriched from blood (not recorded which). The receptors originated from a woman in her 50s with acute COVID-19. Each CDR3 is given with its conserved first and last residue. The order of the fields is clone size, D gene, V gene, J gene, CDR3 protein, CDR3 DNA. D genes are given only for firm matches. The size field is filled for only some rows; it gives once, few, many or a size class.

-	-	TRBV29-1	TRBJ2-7	CSVEWAGLGDEQYF	TGCAGCGTTGAATGGGCAGGCTTAGGGGACGAGCAGTACTTC
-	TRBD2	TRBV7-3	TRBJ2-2	CASSPGLAGGQVTGELFF	TGTGCCAGCAGCCCCGGACTAGCGGGAGGTCAGGTCACCGGGGAGCTGTTTTTT
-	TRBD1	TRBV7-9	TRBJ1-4	CASSEQQGATNEKLFF	TGTGCCAGCAGCGAACAACAGGGGGCGACTAATGAAAAACTGTTTTTT
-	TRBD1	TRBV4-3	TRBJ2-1	CASSRQTGTGGIDEQFF	TGCGCCAGCAGCCGGCAAACCGGGACAGGGGGCATCGATGAGCAGTTCTTC
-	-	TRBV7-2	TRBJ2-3	CASSPAPGLSTDTQYF	TGTGCCAGCAGCCCGGCCCCCGGACTTAGCACAGATACGCAGTATTTT
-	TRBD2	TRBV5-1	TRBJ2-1	CASSYTSGVGNEQFF	TGCGCCAGCAGCTATACTAGCGGGGTTGGTAATGAGCAGTTCTTC
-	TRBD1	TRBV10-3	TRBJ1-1	CASGQGGNTEAFF	TGTGCCAGTGGACAGGGGGGGAACACTGAAGCTTTCTTT
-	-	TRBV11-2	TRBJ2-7	CASSLGGKTYEQYF	TGTGCCAGCAGCTTAGGCGGGAAGACCTACGAGCAGTACTTC
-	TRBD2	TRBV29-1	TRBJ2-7	CSVERLAGALNYEQYF	TGCAGCGTTGAACGACTAGCGGGGGCCTTGAACTACGAGCAGTACTTC
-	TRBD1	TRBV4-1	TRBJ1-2	CASSHLSLTGTDGYTF	TGCGCCAGCAGCCACCTATCATTGACAGGGACGGATGGCTACACCTTC
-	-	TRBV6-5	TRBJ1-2	CASSPVGDYGYTF	TGTGCCAGCAGCCCCGTCGGGGACTATGGCTACACCTTC
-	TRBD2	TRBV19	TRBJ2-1	CASSTDGLAGGPLNEQFF	TGTGCCAGTAGTACCGATGGACTAGCGGGGGGACCTTTGAATGAGCAGTTCTTC
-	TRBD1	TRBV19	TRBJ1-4	CASSRDRAQEKLFF	TGTGCCAGTAGTCGGGACAGGGCGCAGGAAAAACTGTTTTTT
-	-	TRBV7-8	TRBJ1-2	CASSLVQGRGGYTF	TGTGCCAGCAGCTTAGTGCAGGGGAGGGGTGGCTACACCTTC
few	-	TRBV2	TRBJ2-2	CASTSGSNTGELFF	TGTGCCAGCACCTCAGGCAGCAACACCGGGGAGCTGTTTTTT
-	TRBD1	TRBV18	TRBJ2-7	CASSPRTGAAFYEQYF	TGTGCCAGCTCACCTAGGACAGGCGCTGCCTTCTACGAGCAGTACTTC
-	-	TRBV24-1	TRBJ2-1	CATGRLAEQFF	TGTGCCACCGGGAGGCTAGCTGAGCAGTTCTTC
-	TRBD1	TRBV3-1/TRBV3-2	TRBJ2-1	CASSLGQNYNEQFF	TGTGCCAGCAGCCTGGGACAGAACTACAATGAGCAGTTCTTC
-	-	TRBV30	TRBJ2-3	CAWSFTDTQYF	TGTGCCTGGAGCTTCACAGATACGCAGTATTTT
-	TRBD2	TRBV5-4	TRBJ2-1	CASSSGLAGSSEQFF	TGTGCCAGCAGCTCGGGACTAGCGGGTAGTAGTGAGCAGTTCTTC
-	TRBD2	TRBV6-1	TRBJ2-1	CASSVSSGAFNEQFF	TGTGCCAGCAGTGTGTCTAGCGGGGCCTTCAATGAGCAGTTCTTC
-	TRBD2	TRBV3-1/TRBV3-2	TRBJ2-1	CASSQDGSGARDEQFF	TGTGCCAGCAGCCAAGATGGCAGCGGGGCCCGGGATGAGCAGTTCTTC
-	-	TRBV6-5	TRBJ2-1	CASSPQGYRYEQFF	TGTGCCAGCAGCCCCCAGGGTTATCGGTATGAGCAGTTCTTC
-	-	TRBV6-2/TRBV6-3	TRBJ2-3	CASSYGAESTDTQYF	TGTGCCAGCAGTTACGGGGCGGAAAGCACAGATACGCAGTATTTT
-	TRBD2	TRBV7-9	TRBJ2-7	CASSSSGRARSYEQYF	TGTGCCAGCAGTTCCAGCGGGAGGGCTCGTTCTTACGAGCAGTACTTC
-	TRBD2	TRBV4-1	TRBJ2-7	CASSPNYGGGAYEQYF	TGCGCCAGCAGCCCTAACTACGGTGGGGGGGCCTACGAGCAGTACTTC
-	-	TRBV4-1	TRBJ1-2	CASSQGPQGNYGYTF	TGCGCCAGCAGCCAAGGTCCCCAGGGTAACTATGGCTACACCTTC
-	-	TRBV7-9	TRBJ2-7	CASSHLSHYEQYF	TGTGCCAGCAGCCACCTGAGCCATTACGAGCAGTACTTC
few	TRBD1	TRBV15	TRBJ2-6	CATSAQGAGGANVLTF	TGTGCCACCAGCGCGCAGGGGGCGGGGGGGGCCAACGTCCTGACTTTC
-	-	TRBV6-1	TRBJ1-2	CASSEGVLQNYGYTF	TGTGCCAGCAGTGAAGGTGTGTTACAGAACTATGGCTACACCTTC
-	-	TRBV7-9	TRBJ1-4	CASSLGEGNLEWEKLFF	TGTGCCAGCAGCTTAGGGGAGGGTAACCTCGAATGGGAAAAACTGTTTTTT
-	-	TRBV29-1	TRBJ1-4	CKAGSHNEKLFF	TGCAAAGCCGGGAGTCATAATGAAAAACTGTTTTTT